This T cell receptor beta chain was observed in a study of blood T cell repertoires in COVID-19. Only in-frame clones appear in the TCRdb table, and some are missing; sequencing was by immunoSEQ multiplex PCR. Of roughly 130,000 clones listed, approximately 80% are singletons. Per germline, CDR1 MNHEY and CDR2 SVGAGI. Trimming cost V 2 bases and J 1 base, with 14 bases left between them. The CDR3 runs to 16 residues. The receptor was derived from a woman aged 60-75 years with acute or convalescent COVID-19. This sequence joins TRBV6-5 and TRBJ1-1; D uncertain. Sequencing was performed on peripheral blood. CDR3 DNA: TGTGCCAGCAGTTACGGCACCGGGTTATCGAACACTGAAGCTTTCTTT. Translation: CASSYGTGLSNTEAFF.